A selection of T cell receptor beta chains follows, all from one sample in a study of shared clonotypes between healthy human individuals. Some clones are missing from TCRdb's copy, which holds only in-frame ones; the method was immunoSEQ multiplex PCR. The sample consists of nearly 600,000 clones, around 95% of them appearing once. The source material was naive CD8+ T cells sorted from blood. These receptors all stem from a woman younger than 45 in good health. CDR3s include the opening cysteine and the closing phenylalanine or tryptophan. A D gene is named only where the DNA matches it firmly. Clone sizes are given selectively: once, few, many, or a class where the clone is expanded.

V gene	J gene	clone size	D gene	CDR3 protein	CDR3 DNA
TRBV27	TRBJ2-6	.	.	CASSSYRENKSGANVLTF	TGTGCCAGCAGTTCATACAGGGAAAATAAATCTGGGGCCAACGTCCTGACTTTC
TRBV27	TRBJ2-7	.	.	CASSLSAGVAYEQYF	TGTGCCAGCAGCCTCTCGGCCGGAGTCGCCTACGAGCAGTACTTC
TRBV27	TRBJ2-3	.	.	CASSLLGTLGTDTQYF	TGTGCCAGCAGTTTATTGGGGACCCTTGGCACAGATACGCAGTATTTT
TRBV11-1	TRBJ2-7	.	.	CASSFGREEQYF	TGTGCCAGCAGCTTCGGCAGGGAAGAGCAGTACTTC
TRBV28	TRBJ2-7	.	.	CASSSPYGVYEQYF	TGTGCCAGCAGTTCCCCTTATGGGGTCTACGAGCAGTACTTC
TRBV4-1	TRBJ2-7	.	TRBD1	CASSQGSGQGAYEQYF	TGCGCCAGCAGCCAGGGTTCCGGACAGGGTGCCTACGAGCAGTACTTC
TRBV28	TRBJ2-5	.	.	CASSQRQRTQETQYF	TGTGCCAGCAGCCAAAGACAGCGAACTCAAGAGACCCAGTACTTC
TRBV15	TRBJ1-1	.	TRBD1	CATSPEGKTGLTEAFF	TGTGCCACCAGCCCAGAGGGAAAGACAGGGCTGACTGAAGCTTTCTTT
TRBV28	TRBJ2-2	.	TRBD2	CASSLSLAGVTGELFF	TGTGCCAGCAGTTTATCCTTAGCGGGAGTCACCGGGGAGCTGTTTTTT
TRBV14	TRBJ1-1	.	.	CASSQERRNTEAFF	TGTGCCAGCAGCCAAGAGCGAAGGAACACTGAAGCTTTCTTT
TRBV29-1	TRBJ2-1	.	.	CSVSSYEQFF	TGCAGCGTTTCGAGCTATGAGCAGTTCTTC
TRBV6-5	TRBJ2-7	once	TRBD2	CASSYGASGTYEQYF	TGTGCCAGCAGTTATGGAGCTAGCGGGACCTACGAGCAGTACTTC
TRBV19	TRBJ1-2	.	.	CASSTTDTVGYTF	TGTGCCAGTAGTACCACTGACACTGTTGGCTACACCTTC
TRBV19	TRBJ1-5	.	.	CASSIDLGGSSNQPQHF	TGTGCCAGTAGTATAGATCTCGGCGGGTCTAGCAATCAGCCCCAGCATTTT
TRBV7-6	TRBJ2-5	.	TRBD1	CASSLRWGQGSQETQYF	TGTGCCAGCAGCTTACGGTGGGGACAGGGGAGCCAAGAGACCCAGTACTTC
TRBV27	TRBJ2-1	.	TRBD2	CASSFLAGANEQFF	TGTGCCAGCAGTTTCCTAGCGGGAGCCAATGAGCAGTTCTTC
TRBV4-1	TRBJ2-1	.	.	CASSQVGTSGNEQFF	TGCGCCAGCAGCCAAGTCGGAACTAGTGGGAATGAGCAGTTCTTC
TRBV4-1	TRBJ2-7	.	.	CASSRPTSRGHEQYF	TGCGCCAGCAGCCGACCAACTTCGAGAGGGCACGAGCAGTACTTC
TRBV28	TRBJ2-1	.	.	CASSLSAGPANEQFF	TGTGCCAGCAGTTTAAGTGCGGGGCCGGCCAATGAGCAGTTCTTC
TRBV28	TRBJ2-1	.	.	CASSSGFHNEQFF	TGTGCCAGCAGTTCGGGTTTCCACAATGAGCAGTTCTTC
TRBV7-6	TRBJ2-1	.	TRBD2	CASSPPSGRAYNEQFF	TGTGCCAGCAGCCCCCCTAGCGGGAGGGCCTACAATGAGCAGTTCTTC
TRBV15	TRBJ2-3	once	.	CATSRPGAGTTDTQYF	TGTGCCACCAGCAGACCTGGGGCTGGGACTACAGATACGCAGTATTTT
TRBV4-1	TRBJ2-6	.	.	CASSPRDGANVLTF	TGCGCCAGCAGCCCGAGGGATGGGGCCAACGTCCTGACTTTC
TRBV2	TRBJ2-7	once	.	CASSAASYEQYF	TGTGCCAGCAGTGCAGCCTCCTACGAGCAGTACTTC
TRBV7-9	TRBJ1-2	.	.	CASSLAIRGGYTF	TGTGCCAGCAGCTTAGCGATACGGGGAGGCTACACCTTC
TRBV4-1	TRBJ2-2	.	.	CASSQGWLATGELFF	TGCGCCAGCAGCCAAGGCTGGCTGGCTACCGGGGAGCTGTTTTTT
TRBV21-1	TRBJ2-7	.	.	CASSKRGDEQYF	TGTGCCAGCAGCAAAAGAGGGGACGAGCAGTACTTC
TRBV19	TRBJ2-6	.	TRBD2	CASSIAVLAESPGANVLTF	TGTGCCAGTAGTATCGCCGTTCTAGCGGAATCTCCTGGGGCCAACGTCCTGACTTTC
TRBV4-1	TRBJ2-3	.	TRBD2	CASSPTSGMTDTQYF	TGCGCCAGCAGCCCCACTAGCGGGATGACAGATACGCAGTATTTT
TRBV28	TRBJ1-2	.	TRBD1	CASSFYGTGGGYTF	TGTGCCAGCTCTTTCTACGGGACAGGTGGAGGCTACACCTTC
TRBV27	TRBJ2-7	.	.	CASSLVRGSSYEQYF	TGTGCCAGCAGTTTAGTGAGGGGGAGCTCCTACGAGCAGTACTTC
TRBV19	TRBJ2-3	.	.	CASMDSYTDTQYF	TGTGCCAGTATGGACAGCTACACAGATACGCAGTATTTT
TRBV27	TRBJ2-7	.	TRBD2	CASGLAGVEQYF	TGTGCCAGCGGACTAGCGGGAGTCGAGCAGTACTTC
TRBV6-6	TRBJ1-1	.	.	CASSPRDIPEAFF	TGTGCCAGCAGCCCAAGGGACATCCCTGAAGCTTTCTTT
TRBV5-4	TRBJ2-7	.	TRBD1	CASSVGTGGGYEQYF	TGTGCCAGCAGCGTAGGGACAGGGGGCGGGTACGAGCAGTACTTC
TRBV7-9	TRBJ2-1	.	TRBD1	CASSPDLGTASYNEQFF	TGTGCCAGCAGCCCAGATCTAGGGACAGCCTCCTACAATGAGCAGTTCTTC
TRBV7-2	TRBJ2-7	once	.	CASSLRDNPYEQYF	TGTGCCAGCAGCTTAAGGGACAATCCCTACGAGCAGTACTTC